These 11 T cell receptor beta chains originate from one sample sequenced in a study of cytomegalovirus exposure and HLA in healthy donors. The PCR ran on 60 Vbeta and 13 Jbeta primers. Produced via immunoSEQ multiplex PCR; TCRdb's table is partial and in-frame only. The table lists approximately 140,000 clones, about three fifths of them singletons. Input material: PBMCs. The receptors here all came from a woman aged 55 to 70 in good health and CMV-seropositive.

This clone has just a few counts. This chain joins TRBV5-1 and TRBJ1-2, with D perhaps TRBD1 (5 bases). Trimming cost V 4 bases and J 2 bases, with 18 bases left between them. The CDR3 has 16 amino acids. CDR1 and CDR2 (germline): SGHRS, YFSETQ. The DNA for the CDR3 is TGCGCCAGCAGCCCGGAGGGCCAGGGAATGAACTATGGCTACACCTTC. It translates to CASSPEGQGMNYGYTF. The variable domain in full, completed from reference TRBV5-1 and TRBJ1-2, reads KAGVTQTPRYLIKTRGQQVTLSCSPISGHRSVSWYQQTPGQGLQFLFEYFSETQRNKGNFPGRFSGRQFSNSRSEMNVSTLELGDSALYLCASSPEGQGMNYGYTFGSGTRLTVV.

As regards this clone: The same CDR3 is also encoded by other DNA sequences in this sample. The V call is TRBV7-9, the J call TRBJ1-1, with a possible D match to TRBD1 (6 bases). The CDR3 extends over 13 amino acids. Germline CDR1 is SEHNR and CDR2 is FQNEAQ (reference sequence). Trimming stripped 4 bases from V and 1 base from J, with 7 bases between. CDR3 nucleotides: TGTGCCAGCAGCTCACAGGGGAACACTGAAGCTTTCTTT. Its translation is CASSSQGNTEAFF.

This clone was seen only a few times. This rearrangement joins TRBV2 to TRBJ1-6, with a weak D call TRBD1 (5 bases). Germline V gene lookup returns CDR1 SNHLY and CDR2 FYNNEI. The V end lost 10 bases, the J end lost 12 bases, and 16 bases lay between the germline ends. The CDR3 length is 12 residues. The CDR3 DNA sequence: TGTGCCAAGGAGACAGCCGAAAAACCCCTCCACTTT. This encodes CAKETAEKPLHF.

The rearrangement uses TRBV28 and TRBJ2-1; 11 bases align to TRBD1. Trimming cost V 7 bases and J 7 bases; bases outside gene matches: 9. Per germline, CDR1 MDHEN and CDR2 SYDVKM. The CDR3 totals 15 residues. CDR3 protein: CASTSPGQGANEQFF. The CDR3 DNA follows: TGTGCCAGCACCTCCCCCGGACAGGGGGCTAATGAGCAGTTCTTC.

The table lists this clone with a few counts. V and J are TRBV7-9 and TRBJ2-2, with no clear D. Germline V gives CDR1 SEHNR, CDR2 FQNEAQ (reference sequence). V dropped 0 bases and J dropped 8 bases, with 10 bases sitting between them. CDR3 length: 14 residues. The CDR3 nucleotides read TGTGCCAGCAGCTTAGCTAGCCCATTGGGGGAGCTGTTTTTT. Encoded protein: CASSLASPLGELFF.

CDR3 in amino acids: CASSLGQLPGEQYF. The CDR3 bases are TGCGCCAGCAGCCTCGGACAGTTGCCCGGGGAGCAGTACTTC. The chain has TRBV5-1 and TRBJ2-7; TRBD1 is a possible D gene (6 bases). The CDR3 sequence is 14 residues long. The V end lost 4 bases, the J end lost 7 bases, and 18 bases lay between the germline ends. The germline CDR1 and CDR2 sequences are SGHRS and YFSETQ. The full variable domain, in which reference TRBV5-1 and TRBJ2-7 provide the parts outside the CDR3, is KAGVTQTPRYLIKTRGQQVTLSCSPISGHRSVSWYQQTPGQGLQFLFEYFSETQRNKGNFPGRFSGRQFSNSRSEMNVSTLELGDSALYLCASSLGQLPGEQYFGPGTRLTVT.

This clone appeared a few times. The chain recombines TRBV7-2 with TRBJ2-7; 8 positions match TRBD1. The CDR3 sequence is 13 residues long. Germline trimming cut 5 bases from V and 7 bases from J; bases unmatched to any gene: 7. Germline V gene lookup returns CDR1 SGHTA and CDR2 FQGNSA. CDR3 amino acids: CASSPSTGGEQYF. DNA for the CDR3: TGTGCCAGCAGCCCCTCCACAGGGGGAGAGCAGTACTTC.

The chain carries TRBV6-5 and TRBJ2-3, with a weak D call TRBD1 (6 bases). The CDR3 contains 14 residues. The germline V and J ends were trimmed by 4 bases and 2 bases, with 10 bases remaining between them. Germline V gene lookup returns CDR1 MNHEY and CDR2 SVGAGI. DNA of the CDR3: TGTGCCAGCAGTTCACAGGGTACCACAGATACGCAGTATTTT. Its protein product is CASSSQGTTDTQYF.

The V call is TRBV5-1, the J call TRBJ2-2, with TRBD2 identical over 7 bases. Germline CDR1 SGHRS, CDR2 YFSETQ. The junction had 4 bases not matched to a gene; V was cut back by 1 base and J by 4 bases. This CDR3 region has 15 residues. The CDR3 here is CASSLSGDPTGELFF. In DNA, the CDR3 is TGCGCCAGCAGCTTGAGCGGGGATCCCACCGGGGAGCTGTTTTTT.

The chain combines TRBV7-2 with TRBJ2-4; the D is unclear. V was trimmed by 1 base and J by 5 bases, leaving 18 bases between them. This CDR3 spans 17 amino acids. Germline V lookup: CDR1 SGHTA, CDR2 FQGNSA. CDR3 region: CASSLGWAVVSQNIQYF. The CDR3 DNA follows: TGTGCCAGCAGCTTAGGTTGGGCTGTCGTATCCCAAAACATTCAGTACTTC.

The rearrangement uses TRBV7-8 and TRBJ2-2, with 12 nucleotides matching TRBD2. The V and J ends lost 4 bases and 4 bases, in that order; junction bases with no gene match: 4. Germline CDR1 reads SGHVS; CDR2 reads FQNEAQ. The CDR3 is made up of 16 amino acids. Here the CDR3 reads CASSSLAGGPTGELFF. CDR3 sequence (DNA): TGTGCCAGCAGCTCCCTAGCGGGAGGGCCCACCGGGGAGCTGTTTTTT.